This T cell receptor (beta chain) was obtained from a study of identical twins. This clonotype was observed at least ten times. MiXCR was run by TCRdb on the 5' RACE reads, yielding one entry per CDR3 protein. The repertoire holds 200,000 to 250,000 distinct CDR3 sequences, with more than 6.5% as singletons. V was trimmed by 5 bases and J by 6 bases, leaving 13 bases between them. The CDR3 contains 14 residues. Germline CDR1 SNHLY, CDR2 FYNNEI. These data were likewise used in another study, on yellow fever vaccine responses in identical twins.

The receptor comes from a woman in her late teens or twenties in good health. The specimen was memory (CD45RO+) T cells sorted from blood. This chain links TRBV2 with TRBJ1-4; D is undetermined. CDR3 amino acids: CASSWAPGYEKLFF. In nucleotides, the CDR3 is TGTGCCAGCAGTTGGGCCCCCGGATATGAAAAACTGTTTTTT. Complete variable domain (other parts from reference TRBV2 and TRBJ1-4): EPEVTQTPSHQVTQMGQEVILRCVPISNHLYFYWYRQILGQKVEFLVSFYNNEISEKSEIFDDQFSVERPDGSNFTLKIRSTKLEDSAMYFCASSWAPGYEKLFFGSGTQLSVL.